This entry lists 28 T cell receptor beta chains sequenced from one sample in a study of tumor-infiltrating lymphocytes in primary liver carcinoma. Blood RNA was derived from unsorted whole blood, and germline DNA was extracted too. Synthesis of TCR beta cDNA was carried out from about 0.55 ug total RNA with a constant-region primer. Three nested multiplex PCR rounds of slightly modified ARM-PCR generated TCR beta libraries. TRBV1-TRBV30 forward primers paired with a C-beta reverse primer drove the first two PCR rounds, roughly 10 cycles each. TCRdb independently ran MiXCR on the multiplex PCR reads; one entry per CDR3 protein. The sample contains about 320,000 distinct CDR3 sequences, 60% to 80% of which appear only once. The sample taken for sequencing was peripheral blood. The source of these receptors is a man between 40 and 49 years old with primary liver carcinoma and hepatitis B virus infection.

Note on this clonotype: Being one base from a much bigger clone, this may be a read error. This rearrangement joins TRBV10-3 to TRBJ2-6; 8 positions match TRBD2. CDR1 is ENHRY, CDR2 SYGVKD, per germline. The length of the CDR3 is 17 residues. This chain's CDR3 is CVISGREGVSGANVLTF. CDR3 bases: TGTGTCATCAGTGGACGGGAGGGTGTCTCTGGGGCCAACGTCCTGACTTTC.

The table lists this clonotype with a count of one. This may arise from a read error, as a much more abundant clone is one base away. The chain is built from TRBV11-2 and TRBJ2-1, with a possible D match to TRBD2 (5 bases). Per the germline V gene, CDR1 is SGHAT and CDR2 is FQNNGV. This CDR3 is built from 14 residues. The CDR3 loop is CTSSLGQSGDEQFF. In DNA form, the CDR3 reads TGTACCAGCAGCTTAGGCCAATCCGGGGATGAGCAGTTCTTC.

The chain recombines TRBV6-5 with TRBJ2-1, with 12 bases lining up with TRBD2. The CDR3 has 15 residues. Germline V gene lookup returns CDR1 MNHEY and CDR2 SVGAGI. The V segment lost 6 bases and the J segment 5 bases; nucleotides outside the gene matches: 5. The CDR3 DNA sequence: TGTGCCAGCAGATATGGACTAGCGGGGCACAATGAGCAGTTCTTC. This sequence encodes CASRYGLAGHNEQFF.

As concerns this clonotype: One junction end disagrees with the germline gene, perhaps due to a read error. The genes are TRBV6-1 and TRBJ2-6; 11 bases map to TRBD1. Germline-derived CDR1 and CDR2 are MNHNS and SASEGT. CDR3 size: 18 residues. DNA of the CDR3: TGTGCCAGCAATGAAAGGGACAGGGGGAGCTCTGGGGCCAACGTCCTGACTTTC. Encoded protein: CASNERDRGSSGANVLTF.

For this clonotype: A much larger clonotype is one base distant, so this may be a read error. This sequence joins TRBV6-2 or TRBV6-3 and TRBJ2-3; D not certain. CDR1 and CDR2 (germline): MNHEY, SVGEGT. This CDR3 comprises 17 residues. CDR3 sequence reads: CVSSYSDLGRRTDTQYF. CDR3 nucleotide sequence: TGTGTCAGCAGTTACTCAGATCTCGGACGGCGCACAGATACGCAGTATTTT.

This clonotype was seen repeatedly, ten times or more. V is TRBV12-3 or TRBV12-4 and J is TRBJ2-1; D is uncertain. CDR3 size: 13 residues. Trimming stripped 4 bases from V and 5 bases from J, with 9 bases between. CDR3 residues: CASSYGSHNEQFF. CDR3 DNA sequence: TGTGCCAGCAGTTACGGGTCTCACAATGAGCAGTTCTTC.

The chain recombines TRBV29-1 with TRBJ1-1; D is unclear. V lost 6 bases and J 0 bases, leaving 17 bases between the germline ends. The CDR3 extends over 15 amino acids. Germline CDR1 reads SQVTM; CDR2 reads ANQGSEA. In DNA form, the CDR3 reads TGCAGCGTCCGGGCTGGGTGCGGAATGAACACTGAAGCTTTCTTT. Protein sequence: CSVRAGCGMNTEAFF. The full variable domain, completed using reference TRBV29-1 and TRBJ1-1, is SAVISQKPSRDICQRGTSLTIQCQVDSQVTMMFWYRQQPGQSLTLIATANQGSEATYESGFVIDKFPISRPNLTFSTLTVSNMSPEDSSIYLCSVRAGCGMNTEAFFGQGTRLTVV.

The gene calls are TRBV11-2 and TRBJ2-1, with 9 bases aligning to TRBD1. Germline CDR1 SGHAT, CDR2 FQNNGV. With V trimmed by 7 bases and J by 8 bases, 12 bases remained unmatched. This CDR3 has 15 amino acids. Here the CDR3 DNA reads TGTGCCAGCACCCGGGACAGGGTGCAACCCTATGAGCAGTTCTTC. Its translation: CASTRDRVQPYEQFF. Combining the CDR3 with reference TRBV11-2 and TRBJ2-1 gives the whole variable domain EAGVAQSPRYKIIEKRQSVAFWCNPISGHATLYWYQQILGQGPKLLIQFQNNGVVDDSQLPKDRFSAERLKGVDSTLKIQPAKLEDSAVYLCASTRDRVQPYEQFFGPGTRLTVL.

The CDR3 DNA follows: TGTGCCACCCCCGGGACAGTGGATGACAATGAGCAGTTCTTC. The encoded protein is CATPGTVDDNEQFF. J is TRBJ2-1 and V is TRBV24-1; 7 nucleotides align to TRBD1. Per the germline V gene, CDR1 is KGHDR and CDR2 is SFDVKD. The trim removed 9 bases at V and 5 bases at J, leaving 9 bases unmatched. The CDR3 runs 14 residues.

This clonotype has just one count. A junction boundary mismatches the germline segment, possibly from a read error. The CDR3 DNA reads TGCGCCAGCAGCCTAGAGTCGCTCACTGAAGCTTTCTTT. Encoded protein: CASSLESLTEAFF. The V and J genes are TRBV11-2 and TRBJ1-1, with unresolved D. CDR1 and CDR2 (germline): SGHAT, FQNNGV. This CDR3 has 13 amino acids.

This clonotype was counted many times. The DNA for the CDR3 is TGTGCCAGCAGCCAAGTCCCCACAGGGCTCTCCTACAATGAGCAGTTCTTC. Protein product: CASSQVPTGLSYNEQFF. This rearrangement joins TRBV4-2 to TRBJ2-1, with D maybe TRBD1 (6 bases). Germline V CDR1 and CDR2: LGHNA, YNFKEQ. Trimming shortened V by 1 base and J by 0 bases, and 13 bases separated the two germline ends. The CDR3 consists of 17 residues.

Worth noting for this clonotype: The CDR3 end shows no conserved phenylalanine or tryptophan, and so a read error is likely. This chain connects TRBV29-1 to TRBJ2-5; no firm D call. Trimming took 8 bases from V and 2 from J, leaving 12 bases between them. Per germline, CDR1 SQVTM and CDR2 ANQGSEA. This CDR3 has 12 residues. The CDR3 reads CSTATLQETQYL. The DNA of the CDR3 is TGCAGCACTGCGACTTTGCAAGAGACCCAGTACTTA.

Worth noting for this clonotype: A read error may account for a junction end that differs from germline. The CDR3 is CVITVDRLGYEQYF. The CDR3 DNA sequence: TGTGTCATCACCGTTGACAGGTTAGGCTACGAGCAGTACTTC. The rearrangement uses TRBV10-3 and TRBJ2-7; possible D gene TRBD1, 6 bases. Germline CDR1 reads ENHRY; CDR2 reads SYGVKD. The CDR3 totals 14 residues.

As concerns this clonotype: This could be a read error, since a much larger clone is one nucleotide away. This rearrangement joins TRBV5-6 to TRBJ2-7; a possible D gene is TRBD2 (7 bases). Trimming took 5 bases from V and 3 from J, leaving 15 bases between them. Per the germline V gene, CDR1 is SGHDT and CDR2 is YYEEEE. The CDR3 spans 14 residues. CDR3 coding DNA: TGTGCCAGCAGAGGGAGGGGGGAGGGCTACGAGCAGTACTTC. This sequence encodes CASRGRGEGYEQYF.

With respect to this clonotype: A much larger clone differs by one base, so this may be a read error. The V and J genes are TRBV10-3 and TRBJ2-7, with D maybe TRBD2 (5 bases). Germline V lookup: CDR1 ENHRY, CDR2 SYGVKD. CDR3 size: 13 residues. CDR3 DNA sequence: TGTGTCATCAGTGGGGTAGGGCGGGCCGAGCAGTACTTC. Its translation is CVISGVGRAEQYF.

A remark on this clonotype: The CDR3 carries no conserved terminal phenylalanine or tryptophan, so it likely arises from a read error. It is unclear where the CDR3 begins or ends on the DNA, so no DNA is shown, and the CDR3 is as TCRdb lists it. The chain has TRBV11-2 and TRBJ2-2; the D segment call TRBD1 is taken from the table without a DNA check. The germline gives CDR1 SGHAT, CDR2 FQNNGV. The CDR3 sequence runs 14 residues, both termini included. This CDR3 is CASSLPEAGGELFL.

The genes are TRBV5-4 and TRBJ1-1; 7 bases line up with TRBD1. With 0 bases clipped from V and 0 bases from J, the junction kept 5 bases outside the gene matches. Germline CDR1 SGHNT, CDR2 YYREEE (reference sequence). The CDR3 is 16 amino acids. CDR3 nucleotide sequence: TGTGCCAGCAGCTTGGGAGGGGGCGCCATGAACACTGAAGCTTTCTTT. This encodes CASSLGGGAMNTEAFF. Combining the CDR3 with reference TRBV5-4 and TRBJ1-1 gives the whole variable domain ETGVTQSPTHLIKTRGQQVTLRCSSQSGHNTVSWYQQALGQGPQFIFQYYREEENGRGNFPPRFSGLQFPNYSSELNVNALELDDSALYLCASSLGGGAMNTEAFFGQGTRLTVV.

This clonotype was picked up a small number of times. This chain uses TRBV7-8 with TRBJ2-7, with 7 bases matching TRBD2. This CDR3 comprises 15 residues. With 4 bases clipped from V and 4 bases from J, the junction kept 10 bases outside the gene matches. Germline CDR1 is SGHVS and CDR2 is FQNEAQ. The CDR3 coding sequence is TGTGCCAGCAGCTATTTAGCGGGTCGGGGATACGAGCAGTACTTC. It encodes CASSYLAGRGYEQYF.

This clonotype came up many times. The chain carries TRBV4-3 and TRBJ1-4; D call uncertain. V lost 0 bases to trimming and J lost 8 bases, with 7 bases between them. The germline V gene has CDR1 LGHNA and CDR2 YSLEER. This CDR3 spans 13 amino acids. CDR3 sequence (DNA): TGCGCCAGCAGCCAAGATTGGCGAGAAAAACTGTTTTTT. Translated, it gives CASSQDWREKLFF.

V usage is TRBV10-3 and J usage is TRBJ1-2, with D possibly being TRBD1 (6 bases). V was cut by 3 bases and J by 3 bases, with 14 bases left in between. Germline V CDR1 and CDR2: ENHRY, SYGVKD. This CDR3 spans 15 amino acids. In nucleotides, the CDR3 is TGTGCCATCAGTGACAAACAGGGTCTCCACTATGGCTACACCTTC. This sequence encodes CAISDKQGLHYGYTF.

J is TRBJ2-6 and V is TRBV2; D not resolved. The V end was cut by 7 bases, the J end by 4 bases, with 14 bases between. Germline V gene data show CDR1 as SNHLY and CDR2 as FYNNEI. This CDR3 has 15 amino acids. The CDR3 loop is CASKRLVNGANVLTF. The CDR3 region has the DNA TGTGCCAGCAAACGATTGGTGAACGGGGCCAACGTCCTGACTTTC.

In the case of this clonotype: It may be a read error: a sequence one base away is much more abundant. The J gene is TRBJ2-1, the V gene TRBV10-3, with TRBD2 as a possible D gene (6 bases). CDR3 length: 15 residues. The germline gives CDR1 ENHRY, CDR2 SYGVKD. The CDR3 region is CATSESRDFYNEQFF. The CDR3 nucleotides are TGTGCCACCAGTGAGTCGAGGGACTTCTACAATGAGCAGTTCTTC.

The V gene is TRBV18, the J gene TRBJ2-1; TRBD1 matches 8 bases. The CDR3 covers 15 residues. Trimming at V came to 2 bases and at J to 3 bases, leaving 3 bases not matched to a gene. Germline CDR1 and CDR2: KGHSH and LQKENI. The CDR3 reads CASSPGTGLYNEQFF. The CDR3 bases are TGTGCCAGCTCACCAGGGACAGGCCTCTACAATGAGCAGTTCTTC.

The chain recombines TRBV28 with TRBJ2-2, with 8 nucleotides matching TRBD2. V was clipped by 3 bases and J by 0 bases; unmatched bases: 12. Germline V gene lookup returns CDR1 MDHEN and CDR2 SYDVKM. The CDR3 consists of 19 residues. This CDR3 reads CASSFITSGGYANTGELFF. CDR3 DNA: TGTGCCAGCAGTTTCATCACTAGCGGTGGTTACGCGAACACCGGGGAGCTGTTTTTT.

Worth noting for this clonotype: A much more abundant neighbour one base away suggests this may be a read error. The J gene is TRBJ2-1, the V gene TRBV10-3; 13 nucleotides align to TRBD2. CDR3 size: 16 residues. Per germline, CDR1 ENHRY and CDR2 SYGVKD. With V trimmed by 6 bases and J by 6 bases, 8 bases remained unmatched. In DNA, the CDR3 is TGTGCCATCAGCCCGGGACTAGCGGGACGGGTCAATGAGCAGTTCTTC. Translated, it gives CAISPGLAGRVNEQFF.

Of note for this clonotype: A read error may be the cause here, since a much bigger clone is one base away. The V call is TRBV6-5, the J call TRBJ1-5; unclear D gene. This CDR3 has 16 residues. Trimming removed 7 bases from V and 3 bases from J, with 19 bases in between. CDR1 is MNHEY and CDR2 is SVGAGI in the germline V gene. The CDR3 bases are TGTGCCAGCACCAGTAGTCGGGGTCCGTACAATCAGCCCCAGCATTTT. Translating it yields CASTSSRGPYNQPQHF.

A word on this clonotype: Given a much more abundant clone one base away, this may be a read error. The chain has TRBV12-3 or TRBV12-4 and TRBJ2-7, with 7 bases aligning to TRBD2. Trimming took 6 bases from V and 2 from J; bases not matched to a gene: 10. There are 15 residues in the CDR3. Here the CDR3 reads CASRVRREIPYEQYF. Here the CDR3 DNA reads TGTGCCAGCAGGGTAAGGCGGGAGATCCCCTACGAGCAGTACTTC.

As regards this clonotype: Given a much more abundant clone one base away, this may be a read error. The rearrangement joins TRBV6-2 or TRBV6-3 to TRBJ1-1; weak D call: TRBD1 (5 bases). In germline, CDR1 is MNHEY, CDR2 SVGEGT. The length of the CDR3 is 15 residues. The CDR3 DNA reads TGTGCCAGCAGTTATTCGGGACGGATTAACAATGAAGCTTTCTTT. Amino acid sequence: CASSYSGRINNEAFF.